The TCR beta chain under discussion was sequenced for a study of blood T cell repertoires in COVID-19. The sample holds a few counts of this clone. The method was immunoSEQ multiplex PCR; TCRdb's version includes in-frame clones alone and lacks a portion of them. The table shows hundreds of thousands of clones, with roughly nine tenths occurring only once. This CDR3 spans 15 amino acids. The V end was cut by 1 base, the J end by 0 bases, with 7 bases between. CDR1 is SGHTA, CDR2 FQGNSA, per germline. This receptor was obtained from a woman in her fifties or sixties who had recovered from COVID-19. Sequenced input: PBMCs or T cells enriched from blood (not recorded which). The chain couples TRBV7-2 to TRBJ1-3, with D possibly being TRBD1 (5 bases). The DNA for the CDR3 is TGTGCCAGCAGCTTAGAAGGGGTCTCTGGAAACACCATATATTTT. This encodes CASSLEGVSGNTIYF.